This TCR beta chain is drawn from a study of T cells after yellow fever vaccination. Overall study findings and caveats: Clones from primary vaccination mostly reappeared after the booster (approximately 95% CD4, roughly 87% CD8).

This clonotype was seen a handful of times. Its specificity is unknown. One entry per CDR3 protein results from TCRdb running MiXCR on the 5' RACE reads. Of some 390,000 distinct CDR3 sequences in the sample, about 19% were seen once. The CDR3 runs to 14 residues. CDR1 WNHNN and CDR2 SYGVQD come from the germline V gene (reference sequence). J gave up 3 bases and V 0 bases, and 1 base lay outside the gene matches. The sequence came from a man between 18 and 29 years old who received the YFV17D yellow fever vaccine. The chain carries TRBV10-1 and TRBJ2-5, with TRBD1 identical over 7 bases. This specimen was PBMCs, taken before the yellow fever booster vaccination. The CDR3 coding sequence is TGCGCCAGCAGTGAGTCCGGGACAGAAGAGACCCAGTACTTC. It codes for CASSESGTEETQYF.